This is a list of T cell receptor beta chains from one sample in a study of graft-versus-host responses after intestinal transplantation. These receptors are not linked to any known antigen. The protocol was immunoSEQ multiplex PCR, while the TCRdb copy is restricted to in-frame clones and leaves out a portion. The data contain 120,000 or so clones, 90% to 95% of them singletons. Sample: unstimulated CD8+ T cells sorted from spleen or lymph node cells, taken before intestinal transplant. These receptors came from a human donor who received an intestinal transplant. The CDR3 runs from the conserved cysteine through the conserved F or W. Each record gives: J gene, V gene, D gene, clone size, CDR3 protein, CDR3 DNA. A D gene is named only where the DNA matches it firmly. Clone size appears in some rows only: once, few, many, or a class for an expanded clone.

j_call: TRBJ1-2
v_call: TRBV5-1
d_call: TRBD1
clone_size: once
cdr3_aa: CASSWQGDGYTF
cdr3_nt: TGCGCCAGCAGCTGGCAGGGGGATGGCTACACCTTC

j_call: TRBJ2-7
v_call: TRBV5-1
d_call: -
clone_size: -
cdr3_aa: CASSLEPVYEQYF
cdr3_nt: TGCGCCAGCAGCTTGGAGCCGGTTTACGAGCAGTACTTC

j_call: TRBJ2-7
v_call: TRBV5-1
d_call: TRBD1
clone_size: -
cdr3_aa: CASSLGTGNYEQYF
cdr3_nt: TGCGCCAGCAGCTTGGGGACAGGGAACTACGAGCAGTACTTC

j_call: TRBJ2-7
v_call: TRBV6-5
d_call: TRBD1
clone_size: -
cdr3_aa: CASEGADYEQYF
cdr3_nt: TGTGCCAGCGAGGGGGCCGACTACGAGCAGTACTTC

j_call: TRBJ2-7
v_call: TRBV27
d_call: TRBD2
clone_size: -
cdr3_aa: CASSLGGAGEQYF
cdr3_nt: TGTGCCAGCAGTTTGGGAGGGGCGGGCGAGCAGTACTTC

j_call: TRBJ2-1
v_call: TRBV18
d_call: TRBD1
clone_size: -
cdr3_aa: CASSPGQASYNEQFF
cdr3_nt: TGTGCCAGCTCACCGGGACAGGCCTCCTACAATGAGCAGTTCTTC

j_call: TRBJ1-1
v_call: TRBV6-1
d_call: -
clone_size: -
cdr3_aa: CASSDRPGGGGTEAFF
cdr3_nt: TGTGCCAGCAGTGACCGACCCGGGGGGGGAGGAACTGAAGCTTTCTTT

j_call: TRBJ2-7
v_call: TRBV2
d_call: -
clone_size: once
cdr3_aa: CASRPGHSYEQYF
cdr3_nt: TGTGCCAGCAGGCCGGGACATTCCTACGAGCAGTACTTC

j_call: TRBJ2-7
v_call: TRBV4-1
d_call: TRBD2
clone_size: -
cdr3_aa: CASSQVTSGSYEQYF
cdr3_nt: TGCGCCAGCAGCCAGGTGACTAGCGGTTCCTACGAGCAGTACTTC

j_call: TRBJ1-2
v_call: TRBV7-2
d_call: -
clone_size: once
cdr3_aa: CASSSDGNYGYTF
cdr3_nt: TGTGCCAGCAGTTCGGACGGGAACTATGGCTACACCTTC

j_call: TRBJ1-2
v_call: TRBV19
d_call: -
clone_size: -
cdr3_aa: CASRTPPGSSYTF
cdr3_nt: TGTGCCAGTAGAACCCCACCGGGGTCAAGCTACACCTTC

j_call: TRBJ2-5
v_call: TRBV11-2
d_call: -
clone_size: -
cdr3_aa: CASSLGIDQETQYF
cdr3_nt: TGTGCCAGCAGCTTAGGGATAGATCAAGAGACCCAGTACTTC

j_call: TRBJ1-5
v_call: TRBV19
d_call: -
clone_size: -
cdr3_aa: CASRGPRHIDSNQPQHF
cdr3_nt: TGTGCCAGTAGAGGTCCCAGGCATATAGACAGCAATCAGCCCCAGCATTTT

j_call: TRBJ1-1
v_call: TRBV5-6
d_call: -
clone_size: once
cdr3_aa: CASSFKGDAFF
cdr3_nt: TGTGCCAGCAGCTTTAAGGGGGATGCTTTCTTT

j_call: TRBJ1-2
v_call: TRBV5-1
d_call: -
clone_size: -
cdr3_aa: CASSLGEGPYYGYTF
cdr3_nt: TGCGCCAGCAGCTTGGGCGAAGGGCCTTACTATGGCTACACCTTC

j_call: TRBJ2-7
v_call: TRBV11-2
d_call: TRBD2
clone_size: -
cdr3_aa: CASSPMLAGDEQYF
cdr3_nt: TGTGCCAGCAGCCCCATGCTAGCGGGAGACGAGCAGTACTTC

j_call: TRBJ1-3
v_call: TRBV5-6
d_call: -
clone_size: -
cdr3_aa: CASSLMGAASGNTIYF
cdr3_nt: TGTGCCAGCAGCCTCATGGGGGCGGCCTCTGGAAACACCATATATTTT

j_call: TRBJ2-5
v_call: TRBV11-2
d_call: TRBD2
clone_size: -
cdr3_aa: CASSLGSGGPETQYF
cdr3_nt: TGTGCCAGCAGCTTAGGATCGGGAGGGCCGGAGACCCAGTACTTC

j_call: TRBJ2-1
v_call: TRBV7-9
d_call: -
clone_size: -
cdr3_aa: CASSQGGEQFF
cdr3_nt: TGTGCCAGCAGCCAAGGGGGTGAGCAGTTCTTC

j_call: TRBJ2-3
v_call: TRBV6-4
d_call: TRBD1
clone_size: -
cdr3_aa: CASSEQGADTQYF
cdr3_nt: TGTGCCAGCAGTGAACAGGGGGCAGATACGCAGTATTTT

j_call: TRBJ2-1
v_call: TRBV9
d_call: -
clone_size: -
cdr3_aa: CASSAYLLGGGNEQFF
cdr3_nt: TGTGCCAGCAGCGCCTACCTGCTGGGGGGAGGCAATGAGCAGTTCTTC

j_call: TRBJ2-7
v_call: TRBV28
d_call: -
clone_size: -
cdr3_aa: CASRPDSTLAYEQYF
cdr3_nt: TGTGCCAGCAGACCCGACTCAACCCTTGCCTACGAGCAGTACTTC